These T cell receptor beta chains were read from a single sample in a study of identical twins. Each CDR3 protein gets one entry after TCRdb re-called the 5' RACE reads with MiXCR. The sample lists about 690,000 distinct CDR3 sequences; around 21% were seen once. In addition, the sample was reused for a study of T cells expressing NK-cell markers.

Sample: PBMCs. The receptors shown here come from a young woman in good health. CDR3s include the opening cysteine and the closing phenylalanine or tryptophan. D genes are given only for firm matches. Size is stated for part of the rows, as once, few or many counts, or as a class when the clone is expanded.

V,size,D,J,CDR3,DNA
TRBV9,NA,TRBD2,TRBJ2-7,CASSVAGTSGSTHEQYF,TGTGCCAGCAGCGTAGCAGGGACTAGCGGGAGCACCCACGAGCAGTACTTC
TRBV30,NA,NA,TRBJ2-1,CAWSEEGYEQFF,TGTGCCTGGAGTGAAGAGGGCTATGAGCAGTTCTTC
TRBV9,NA,NA,TRBJ2-7,CASSGRGVGEQYF,TGTGCCAGCAGCGGCAGGGGGGTCGGCGAGCAGTACTTC
TRBV4-3,NA,NA,TRBJ2-1,CASSRDPSSSDIYNEQFF,TGCGCCAGCAGCCGAGACCCAAGTTCAAGCGACATATACAATGAGCAGTTCTTC
TRBV11-3,few,NA,TRBJ2-1,CASSLDRTGEQFF,TGTGCCAGCAGCTTAGATCGGACGGGAGAGCAGTTCTTC
TRBV29-1,NA,TRBD2,TRBJ2-3,CSVDSVAGAIDTQYF,TGCAGCGTTGATTCGGTAGCGGGAGCGATAGATACGCAGTATTTT
TRBV7-9,NA,NA,TRBJ2-5,CASRTGKETQYF,TGTGCCAGCCGCACGGGGAAAGAGACCCAGTACTTC
TRBV7-2,NA,TRBD2,TRBJ2-7,CASSAVAGRSYEQYF,TGTGCCAGCAGCGCCGTAGCGGGTAGATCCTACGAGCAGTACTTC
TRBV20-1,NA,NA,TRBJ2-5,CSARDMGLSRTQYF,TGCAGTGCTAGAGATATGGGACTGTCCAGGACCCAGTACTTC
TRBV3-1,few,NA,TRBJ2-1,CASSQAGVTYNEQFF,TGTGCCAGCAGCCAAGCCGGGGTCACCTACAATGAGCAGTTCTTC
TRBV12-3/TRBV12-4,few,TRBD1,TRBJ2-5,CATAGQGVRETQYF,TGTGCCACCGCGGGACAGGGGGTGAGGGAGACCCAGTACTTC
TRBV29-1,many,NA,TRBJ2-7,CSVGQSYEQYF,TGCAGCGTTGGACAGTCCTACGAGCAGTACTTC
TRBV5-6,few,TRBD1,TRBJ2-1,CASTLLTGGAYNEQFF,TGTGCCAGCACCCTACTAACAGGGGGCGCCTACAATGAGCAGTTCTTC
TRBV20-1,NA,NA,TRBJ2-1,CSARDGSSSYNEQFF,TGCAGTGCTAGAGATGGAAGTAGCTCCTACAATGAGCAGTTCTTC
TRBV9,few,TRBD2,TRBJ2-5,CASSVEPIAGETQYF,TGTGCCAGCAGCGTAGAGCCCATAGCGGGGGAAACCCAGTACTTC
TRBV12-3/TRBV12-4,many,TRBD2,TRBJ2-1,CASRLAGNEQFF,TGTGCCAGCAGGTTAGCGGGGAACGAGCAGTTCTTC
TRBV12-3/TRBV12-4,NA,TRBD2,TRBJ2-1,CASSSPGLAGGLGDNEQFF,TGTGCCAGCAGTTCGCCGGGACTAGCGGGAGGGTTGGGGGACAATGAGCAGTTCTTC
TRBV12-3/TRBV12-4,many,NA,TRBJ1-1,CASSRNTEAFF,TGTGCCAGCAGTCGGAACACTGAAGCTTTCTTT
TRBV20-1,few,TRBD1,TRBJ1-6,CSARERGNRGASPLHF,TGCAGTGCTAGAGAACGCGGGAACAGGGGGGCTTCACCCCTCCACTTT
TRBV3-1,NA,NA,TRBJ1-4,CASSPGAINEKLFF,TGTGCCAGCAGCCCCGGGGCGATTAATGAAAAACTGTTTTTT
TRBV10-2,few,TRBD2,TRBJ2-1,CASSDRPAGAYNEQFF,TGCGCCAGCAGTGATCGCCCAGCGGGGGCCTACAATGAGCAGTTCTTC
TRBV5-5,NA,TRBD1,TRBJ1-1,CASSVWGQGRYTEAFF,TGTGCCAGCAGCGTTTGGGGACAGGGAAGGTACACTGAAGCTTTCTTT
TRBV5-1,few,TRBD2,TRBJ2-1,CASSLASGREMEQFF,TGCGCCAGCAGCTTGGCCAGCGGGAGGGAAATGGAGCAGTTCTTC
TRBV12-3/TRBV12-4,NA,TRBD2,TRBJ2-3,CATATSGGTDTQYF,TGTGCCACCGCGACTAGCGGGGGTACAGATACGCAGTATTTT
TRBV5-1,few,NA,TRBJ1-2,CASSLDDIAYGYTF,TGCGCCAGCAGCTTGGACGACATAGCATATGGCTACACCTTC
TRBV7-8,NA,TRBD1,TRBJ1-1,CASSRNRDRERSFF,TGTGCCAGCAGCCGGAACCGGGACAGGGAGAGATCTTTCTTT
TRBV4-3,many,TRBD2,TRBJ2-1,CASSQYTSGTYNEQFF,TGCGCCAGCAGCCAATACACTAGCGGGACTTACAATGAGCAGTTCTTC
TRBV5-1,few,NA,TRBJ2-3,CASSQASTSGADTQYF,TGCGCCAGCAGCCAAGCCTCTACCTCTGGGGCAGATACGCAGTATTTT
TRBV29-1,few,NA,TRBJ2-5,CSVFRRTNSLPFF,TGCAGCGTTTTCAGACGAACCAACTCCCTGCCGTTCTTC
TRBV29-1,NA,NA,TRBJ2-2,CSVEEGSVTGELFF,TGCAGCGTTGAAGAGGGGTCCGTCACCGGGGAGCTGTTTTTT
TRBV29-1,few,TRBD2,TRBJ2-3,CSVEDQQREVSDTQYF,TGCAGCGTTGAAGATCAGCAGCGGGAGGTATCAGATACGCAGTATTTT
TRBV7-2,few,NA,TRBJ2-1,CASSLKSPYRNNEQFF,TGTGCCAGCAGCTTAAAATCCCCGTACCGAAACAATGAGCAGTTCTTC
TRBV11-1,NA,TRBD2,TRBJ2-3,CASSLPSLAGASVTDTQYF,TGTGCCAGCAGCTTACCGTCGCTAGCGGGAGCTAGTGTGACAGATACGCAGTATTTT
TRBV29-1,NA,NA,TRBJ2-3,CSVDGYGTDTQYF,TGCAGCGTAGACGGATACGGCACAGATACGCAGTATTTT
TRBV10-1,few,NA,TRBJ1-1,CASSEQQGGTEAFF,TGCGCCAGCAGTGAGCAACAGGGAGGGACTGAAGCTTTCTTT
TRBV30,NA,NA,TRBJ2-1,CMSYSFNEQFF,TGTATGTCCTATTCATTCAATGAGCAGTTCTTC
TRBV5-1,NA,NA,TRBJ1-6,CASSLETGPLHF,TGCGCCAGCAGCTTGGAAACAGGGCCCCTCCACTTT
TRBV10-3,NA,NA,TRBJ2-7,CATAASYEEQYF,TGTGCCACTGCAGCTTCCTACGAGGAGCAGTACTTC
TRBV6-1,NA,NA,TRBJ2-2,CASTLGGGATGELFF,TGTGCCAGCACCCTTGGGGGGGGCGCGACCGGGGAGCTGTTTTTT
TRBV20-1,NA,NA,TRBJ1-1,CSARPSGQNTEAFF,TGCAGTGCTAGGCCTTCGGGACAGAACACTGAAGCTTTCTTT
TRBV27,few,TRBD1,TRBJ2-7,CASSVGQGGNEQYF,TGTGCCAGCAGTGTCGGACAGGGGGGTAACGAGCAGTACTTC
TRBV20-1,many,NA,TRBJ2-1,CSAQGFRSYNEQFF,TGCAGTGCTCAAGGTTTCCGCTCCTACAATGAGCAGTTCTTC
TRBV20-1,NA,TRBD1,TRBJ1-4,CSAQTGGREKLFF,TGCAGTGCCCAGACAGGGGGACGTGAAAAACTGTTTTTT
TRBV12-3/TRBV12-4,few,NA,TRBJ2-5,CASTEGAARTQYF,TGTGCCAGCACCGAAGGAGCGGCCAGGACCCAGTACTTC
TRBV4-2,few,TRBD2,TRBJ2-2,CASSQSSGQRGGAGELFF,TGTGCCAGCAGCCAATCAAGTGGCCAGCGGGGGGGCGCCGGGGAGCTGTTTTTT
TRBV12-3/TRBV12-4,many,NA,TRBJ2-3,CASSLGGGRTDTQYF,TGCGCCAGCAGCTTGGGTGGGGGTAGGACAGATACGCAGTATTTT
TRBV19,many,NA,TRBJ1-1,CASSIEARVTEAFF,TGTGCCAGTAGTATAGAGGCGAGGGTCACTGAAGCTTTCTTT
TRBV20-1,NA,TRBD1,TRBJ1-2,CSASPGGAYGYTF,TGCAGTGCCTCCCCAGGGGGCGCTTATGGCTACACCTTC
TRBV7-7,NA,NA,TRBJ2-5,CASSLGGPTQQTQYF,TGTGCTAGCAGCTTAGGGGGGCCTACCCAGCAGACCCAGTACTTC
TRBV5-1,many,NA,TRBJ2-3,CASSLVAESTDTQYF,TGCGCCAGCAGCTTGGTAGCGGAGAGCACAGATACGCAGTATTTT
TRBV10-2,NA,NA,TRBJ2-7,CASSEPKDEQYF,TGCGCCAGCAGTGAGCCGAAGGATGAGCAGTACTTC
TRBV7-2,NA,NA,TRBJ2-7,CASSPGGILNEQYF,TGTGCCAGCAGCCCTGGGGGGATCCTTAACGAGCAGTACTTC